This is a list of T cell receptor beta chains from one sample in a study of T-cell memory formation after mild COVID-19. TCRdb independently ran MiXCR on the 5' RACE reads; one entry per CDR3 protein. This repertoire shows approximately 210,000 distinct CDR3 sequences, around 19% found once; its top ten account for around 2.4%. Input material: PBMCs or a T cell subset sorted from them (not recorded which). These receptors originate from an adult woman who had mild COVID-19 (a few samples of this study predate the infection). Cell type and time point are not known. CDR3s include the opening cysteine and the closing phenylalanine or tryptophan. Each record gives: clone size, D gene, J gene, V gene, CDR3 protein, CDR3 DNA. A D gene is named only where the DNA matches it firmly. Only some rows state a clone size, as once, few, many or a class for expanded clones.

few TRBD1 TRBJ1-2 TRBV7-2 CASSPGQGAYGYTF TGTGCCAGCAGCCCAGGACAGGGAGCCTATGGCTACACCTTC
NA NA TRBJ2-7 TRBV11-2 CASSLEAGVVAEQYF TGTGCCAGCAGCTTAGAAGCAGGGGTAGTGGCCGAGCAGTACTTC
NA TRBD2 TRBJ2-1 TRBV5-1 CASSPRGLAGHNEQFF TGCGCCAGCAGCCCGAGGGGACTAGCGGGTCACAATGAGCAGTTCTTC
few NA TRBJ2-2 TRBV12-3/TRBV12-4 CASSLTDPNTGELFF TGTGCCAGCAGTTTGACAGATCCGAACACCGGGGAGCTGTTTTTT
NA NA TRBJ2-2 TRBV24-1 CATSDLSNLNTGELFF TGTGCCACCAGTGATTTGTCTAACCTCAACACCGGGGAGCTGTTTTTT
many NA TRBJ1-6 TRBV4-3 CASSRESSYNSPLHF TGCGCCAGCAGCAGGGAGAGCTCCTATAATTCACCCCTCCACTTT
NA NA TRBJ2-2 TRBV20-1 CSASTRKNTGELFF TGCAGTGCTAGTACCAGAAAGAACACCGGGGAGCTGTTTTTT
NA NA TRBJ2-5 TRBV6-2/TRBV6-3 CASSTSRETQYF TGTGCCAGCAGCACCTCTAGGGAGACCCAGTACTTC
NA TRBD1 TRBJ2-2 TRBV29-1 CSADRGRTGELFF TGCAGCGCAGACAGGGGGCGGACCGGGGAGCTGTTTTTT
NA NA TRBJ2-7 TRBV7-9 CASSTTPGYEQYF TGTGCCAGCAGTACGACCCCAGGGTACGAGCAGTACTTC
NA TRBD1 TRBJ2-7 TRBV4-2 CASRSDRGNDEQYF TGTGCCAGCAGATCGGACAGGGGTAATGACGAGCAGTACTTC
few NA TRBJ1-1 TRBV30 CAWMRGLRGTEAFF TGTGCCTGGATGCGAGGATTGCGGGGGACTGAAGCTTTCTTT
few TRBD2 TRBJ2-7 TRBV2 CASSDFSGGSYEQYF TGTGCCAGCAGTGATTTTAGCGGGGGCTCCTACGAGCAGTACTTC
NA TRBD2 TRBJ2-4 TRBV7-2 CASSPQGTSANIQYF TGTGCCAGCAGCCCACAAGGGACTAGTGCAAACATTCAGTACTTC